The 18 T cell receptor beta chains presented below share a single source sample, sequenced in a study of long-term antiretroviral therapy in people with HIV. Survey-level immunoSEQ v3.0 assays were run. Data came from immunoSEQ multiplex PCR; TCRdb stores just in-frame clones and leaves some out. The sample has about 33,000 clones, 95% to 97% seen once; the top ten hold under 3%. The sequences come from unsorted PBMCs, collected roughly 6.4 years after starting antiretroviral therapy. Source of these receptors: a young man with HIV.

The rearrangement uses TRBV19 and TRBJ1-5, with a tentative D call TRBD1 (5 bases). In germline, CDR1 is LNHDA, CDR2 SQIVND (reference sequence). V was shortened by 3 bases and J by 6 bases, with 18 bases between the two germline ends. This CDR3 region has 16 residues. CDR3 DNA: TGTGCCAGTAGTATGAGGGGCGGGCAGGGTGGTCAGCCCCAGCATTTT. As protein: CASSMRGGQGGQPQHF.

V is TRBV2 and J is TRBJ1-4; D not resolved. Germline CDR1 SNHLY, CDR2 FYNNEI. CDR3 length: 15 amino acids. Trimming stripped 5 bases from V and 0 bases from J, with 10 bases between. CDR3 coding DNA: TGTGCCAGCAGTCGGCAGGCGGCAACTAATGAAAAACTGTTTTTT. The encoded protein is CASSRQAATNEKLFF. Complete variable domain (other parts from reference TRBV2 and TRBJ1-4): EPEVTQTPSHQVTQMGQEVILRCVPISNHLYFYWYRQILGQKVEFLVSFYNNEISEKSEIFDDQFSVERPDGSNFTLKIRSTKLEDSAMYFCASSRQAATNEKLFFGSGTQLSVL.

The count of this clone is one. The chain combines TRBV7-9 with TRBJ2-7, with a tentative D call TRBD1 (5 bases). CDR1 and CDR2 from the germline V gene are SEHNR and FQNEAQ (reference sequence). V was clipped by 5 bases and J by 3 bases, with 11 bases between them. This CDR3 comprises 13 residues. The CDR3 region is CASSRRQGYEQYF. In DNA, the CDR3 is TGTGCCAGCAGCCGTCGCCAGGGCTACGAGCAGTACTTC. Full variable domain (rest looked up from reference TRBV7-9 and TRBJ2-7): DTGVSQNPRHKITKRGQNVTFRCDPISEHNRLYWYRQTLGQGPEFLTYFQNEAQLEKSRLLSDRFSAERPKGSFSTLEIQRTEQGDSAMYLCASSRRQGYEQYFGPGTRLTVT.

The chain carries TRBV28 and TRBJ1-2, with D perhaps TRBD1 (5 bases). From germline, CDR1 is MDHEN and CDR2 SYDVKM. This CDR3 region has 14 residues. V lost 5 bases and J 4 bases, leaving 14 bases between the germline ends. Written as DNA, the CDR3 is TGTGCCAGCAGTCCCGTGGGGGAGGCCTATGGCTACACCTTC. Translation gives CASSPVGEAYGYTF.

The chain recombines TRBV13 with TRBJ2-1; TRBD2 matches 12 bases. Germline V gene data show CDR1 as PRHDT and CDR2 as FYEKMQ (reference sequence). The CDR3 extends over 14 amino acids. V shed 4 bases, J shed 6 bases, and the junction held 1 base outside the gene matches. CDR3 sequence (DNA): TGTGCCAGCAGCTCTAGCGGGAGGGCCAATGAGCAGTTCTTC. This gives the protein CASSSSGRANEQFF.

The rearrangement links TRBV9 to TRBJ2-2; D is ambiguous. Trimming cost V 0 bases and J 4 bases, with 4 bases left between them. Germline CDR1 reads SGDLS; CDR2 reads YYNGEE. The CDR3 totals 13 residues. CDR3 sequence (DNA): TGTGCCAGCAGCGTAGACAGCACCGGGGAGCTGTTTTTT. This gives the protein CASSVDSTGELFF.

This chain uses TRBV25-1 with TRBJ1-1; the D gene is possibly TRBD1 (5 bases). Trimming left V 4 bases short and J 4 bases short, with 10 bases between. The CDR3 extends over 13 amino acids. Germline V gene lookup returns CDR1 MGHDK and CDR2 SYGVNS. The CDR3: CASSGGEGTEAFF. The CDR3, as DNA: TGTGCCAGCAGTGGGGGGGAAGGCACTGAAGCTTTCTTT.

This chain joins TRBV29-1 and TRBJ2-1, with a tentative D call TRBD1 (6 bases). V lost 3 bases to trimming and J lost 6 bases, with 9 bases between them. The CDR3 covers 12 residues. The V gene's germline CDR1 is SQVTM and CDR2 ANQGSEA. CDR3 residues: CSVEGQINEQFF. The CDR3 DNA follows: TGCAGCGTTGAGGGACAAATCAATGAGCAGTTCTTC.

The rearrangement uses TRBV5-3 and TRBJ2-3; D tentatively reads TRBD1 or TRBD2 (6 bases each). TRBV5-3 has ORF status, its function being uncertain. V lost 4 bases and J 3 bases, leaving 21 bases between the germline ends. The CDR3 consists of 17 residues. This chain's CDR3 is CARSTSGDSGTTDTQYF. The DNA for the CDR3 is TGTGCCAGAAGCACCTCAGGGGACTCCGGAACGACAGATACGCAGTATTTT.

The chain employs TRBV7-2 and TRBJ2-2; 12 bases line up with TRBD2. The CDR3 length is 15 residues. The V segment lost 11 bases and the J segment 2 bases; nucleotides outside the gene matches: 6. CDR1 and CDR2 from the germline V gene are SGHTA and FQGNSA. The CDR3 bases are TGTGCCTGCGGAGGACTAGCGGGAAACACCGGGGAGCTGTTTTTT. It translates to CACGGLAGNTGELFF.

The chain uses TRBV30 and TRBJ1-1; tentatively, D is TRBD1 (5 bases). The CDR3 runs 13 residues. The germline V and J ends were trimmed by 8 bases and 8 bases, with 21 bases remaining between them. Germline V CDR1 and CDR2: GTSNPN, SVGIG (reference sequence). CDR3 DNA sequence: TGTGCCGGACTCAACTCCAGGGAGAACGAAGCTTTCTTT. It is translated as CAGLNSRENEAFF.

The chain couples TRBV7-2 to TRBJ1-3, with no clear D. V was trimmed by 4 bases and J by 4 bases, leaving 8 bases between them. CDR1 and CDR2 (germline): SGHTA, FQGNSA. The CDR3 consists of 13 residues. DNA for the CDR3: TGTGCCAGCAGCTACCTCGACGGAAACACCATATATTTT. Its protein is CASSYLDGNTIYF.

J is TRBJ2-2 and V is TRBV5-1; 9 bases fit TRBD2. There are 19 residues in the CDR3. V lost 5 bases, J lost 0 bases, and 14 bases stayed unmatched. CDR1 SGHRS and CDR2 YFSETQ come from the germline V gene. The CDR3 DNA reads TGCGCCAGCAGATTAAGCTTAAGCGGGGGGTTCGCGAACACCGGGGAGCTGTTTTTT. Translating gives CASRLSLSGGFANTGELFF.

Written as DNA, the CDR3 is TGTGCCAGCAGTACAGGGGGCATCACTGAAGCTTTCTTT. Amino acid sequence: CASSTGGITEAFF. This sequence joins TRBV27 and TRBJ1-1; TRBD1 matches at 9 bases. The ends lost 5 bases at V and 4 bases at J; junction bases unmatched: 2. The CDR3 has 13 amino acids. CDR1 is MNHEY and CDR2 is SMNVEV in the germline V gene (reference sequence).

In this sample, this clone turned up a few times. This chain uses TRBV7-3 with TRBJ1-1; maybe TRBD1 (5 bases). CDR3 length equals 12 residues. The V gene's germline CDR1 is SGHTA and CDR2 FQGTGA. V lost 5 bases and J lost 6, with 10 bases in between. CDR3 amino acids: CASSHGGAEAFF. In DNA, the CDR3 is TGTGCCAGCAGCCATGGGGGAGCTGAAGCTTTCTTT.

The chain employs TRBV7-2 and TRBJ1-1; TRBD1 agrees at 7 bases. In germline, CDR1 is SGHTA, CDR2 FQGNSA. After removal of 6 bases from V and 0 bases from J, the junction contained 1 base not matched to a gene. The CDR3 loop spans 13 amino acids. CDR3 in amino acids: CASRDRLNTEAFF. CDR3 DNA sequence: TGTGCCAGCAGGGACAGGTTGAACACTGAAGCTTTCTTT.

A single count supports this clone. The CDR3 nucleotides are TGTGCCAGCAGCACTGAGGGACGTCGCCAAGAGACCCAGTACTTC. Translating it yields CASSTEGRRQETQYF. The chain employs TRBV9 and TRBJ2-5; D is possibly TRBD1 or TRBD2 (5 bases each). The germline V gene has CDR1 SGDLS and CDR2 YYNGEE. This CDR3 comprises 15 residues. V lost 4 bases to trimming and J lost 1 base, with 14 bases between them.

The genes are TRBV7-6 and TRBJ2-5, with D possibly being TRBD1 or TRBD2 (6 bases each). V gave up 1 base and J gave up 4 bases, with 16 bases separating them. The CDR3 contains 16 residues. Germline loops: CDR1 SGHVS, CDR2 FNYEAQ. CDR3 coding DNA: TGTGCCAGCAGCTTAGTTATAAGCGGAGGGGGAGAGACCCAGTACTTC. Translating gives CASSLVISGGGETQYF.